The rows below give T cell receptor beta chains drawn from one sample of a study of beta chain features in type 1 diabetes. Some clones are missing from TCRdb's copy, which holds only in-frame ones; the method was immunoSEQ multiplex PCR. In the table there are roughly 130,000 clones, around 15% of which are singletons. The sequenced material came from central memory CD4+ T cells from blood. The receptors stem from a man younger than 45 with type 1 diabetes. Each CDR3 is given without its conserved first and last residue. Size values are once, few and many counts, or a class for expanded clones, and some rows have none.

v_call	j_call	clone_size	cdr3_aa
TRBV5-1	TRBJ2-7	.	ASRLGGGYEQY
TRBV29-1	TRBJ1-5	few	SVEDLRQRNQPQH
TRBV5-1	TRBJ1-6	.	ASSWGERGRSPLH
TRBV12-5	TRBJ2-5	once	ASGPAGGETQY
TRBV19	TRBJ1-5	few	ASSIPPAQH
TRBV25-1	TRBJ2-2	.	ASSEDRSKLF
TRBV5-1	TRBJ2-7	.	ASSSGQPPTSYEQY
TRBV19	TRBJ2-3	.	ASSIDSPALVGTDTQY
TRBV14	TRBJ1-2	few	ASSQEGESDGYT
TRBV29-1	TRBJ2-5	few	SVVRTGKETQY
TRBV19	TRBJ1-5	once	ASCRDYNQPQH
TRBV19	TRBJ2-1	many	ASSSKGSYNEQF
TRBV11-2	TRBJ2-7	few	ASRRGNYEQY
TRBV29-1	TRBJ1-3	.	SVEVQASGNTIY
TRBV7-2	TRBJ2-5	.	ASSFGQVLQETQY
TRBV7-2	TRBJ2-7	.	ASSLRVYEQY
TRBV18	TRBJ1-1	.	ASSSPDRRYTEAF
TRBV6-5	TRBJ2-1	many	ASSLRGTYNEQF
TRBV18	TRBJ1-5	.	ASSRGGNQPQH
TRBV29-1	TRBJ2-7	.	SVEAPGDIQEQY
TRBV7-9	TRBJ1-4	many	ASSQGTLGNEKLF
TRBV27	TRBJ2-7	.	ASSLSYGQGYEQY
TRBV9	TRBJ2-3	.	ASSAQIQTGLAGGPGTDTQY
TRBV9	TRBJ2-4	.	ASSVGDSQNIQY
TRBV7-9	TRBJ1-2	many	ASSLGLKQGGALNYGYT
TRBV9	TRBJ1-2	.	ASSVNSNYGYT
TRBV7-8	TRBJ1-5	few	ASSFGQGEGQPQH
TRBV2	TRBJ2-1	.	ASSEGGGITEQF
TRBV19	TRBJ1-1	few	ASSIEAVMNTEAF
TRBV28	TRBJ2-2	few	ASTIPGTGELF